The text below deals with one T cell receptor (beta chain). As yet, its antigen is unknown. This CDR3 is 14 amino acids long. Germline lookup yields CDR1 SGDLS and CDR2 YYNGEE. These data originate in a study of T cell clonotyping in hematopoietic cell transplantation. The study, taken as a whole, reports: Few recipient clonotypes overlapped donors; over 97% were de novo at given depth. No sorting was done, leaving CD4 and CD8 contributions mixed.

Data came from immunoSEQ multiplex PCR; TCRdb stores just in-frame clones and leaves some out. Of over 10,000 clones listed, about half are singletons. Sequencing input: peripheral blood mononuclear cells. The clonotype originates from a man between 45 and 60 years old in good health. Some clones in this sample may be carry-over from other donors' samples. The V gene is TRBV9, the J gene TRBJ2-5; D not certain. Judging by the DNA end, TRBJ2-7 fits better; the J call may be wrong. CDR3 sequence (DNA): TGTGCCAGCAGCCCTTATAGCACCCACTACGAGCAGTACTTC. Protein product: CASSPYSTHYEQYF.